Below, 21 T cell receptor beta chains from the same sample are listed, as sequenced in a study of cytomegalovirus exposure and HLA in healthy donors. PCR employed 60 Vbeta and 13 Jbeta primers. Data came from immunoSEQ multiplex PCR; TCRdb stores just in-frame clones and leaves some out. The repertoire holds some 250,000 clones, approximately 81% seen once, with about 8% in the top ten. Sequencing was done on a sample of PBMCs. Every receptor here comes from a woman aged 60-75 years in good health and CMV-seropositive.

The chain is built from TRBV13 and TRBJ2-7, with 8 nucleotides matching TRBD2. The CDR3 consists of 14 residues. Trimming took 5 bases from V and 6 from J; bases not matched to a gene: 9. Germline V lookup: CDR1 PRHDT, CDR2 FYEKMQ (reference sequence). CDR3 amino acids: CASSTPSGRGEQYF. As DNA, the CDR3 is TGTGCCAGCAGCACCCCCAGCGGGAGAGGCGAGCAGTACTTC. Full variable domain (rest looked up from reference TRBV13 and TRBJ2-7): AAGVIQSPRHLIKEKRETATLKCYPIPRHDTVYWYQQGPGQDPQFLISFYEKMQSDKGSIPDRFSAQQFSDYHSELNMSSLELGDSALYFCASSTPSGRGEQYFGPGTRLTVT.

This clone was counted a single time. The same CDR3 can be traced to other DNA sequences in this sample. The V gene is TRBV6-1, the J gene TRBJ1-3, with D unresolved. Germline V CDR1 and CDR2: MNHNS, SASEGT. V was clipped by 3 bases and J by 0 bases, with 6 bases between them. The CDR3 length is 14 residues. The CDR3 region is CASSEASSGNTIYF. The CDR3 coding sequence is TGTGCCAGCAGTGAGGCCAGCTCTGGAAACACCATATATTTT.

J is TRBJ1-5 and V is TRBV5-1; D is unresolved. Between the trimmed V and J ends, which lost 1 base and 0 bases, there was a span of 8 bases. In germline, CDR1 is SGHRS, CDR2 YFSETQ. This CDR3 region has 15 residues. The CDR3 protein is CASSLSGYSNQPQHF. CDR3 DNA sequence: TGCGCCAGCAGCTTGTCAGGTTATAGCAATCAGCCCCAGCATTTT.

Remarks on this clone: Relative to the germline gene, one junction end is altered; a read error may explain this. The V gene is TRBV5-1, the J gene TRBJ2-7, with D possibly TRBD1 on 5 matching bases. Germline CDR1 SGHRS, CDR2 YFSETQ. This CDR3 spans 11 amino acids. CDR3 DNA: TGCGCCAGCAACTTGGAAGGGGCGCAGTACTTC. It specifies CASNLEGAQYF.

V usage is TRBV5-1 and J usage is TRBJ1-1, with TRBD1 identical over 8 bases. Germline CDR1 reads SGHRS; CDR2 reads YFSETQ. The ends lost 4 bases at V and 1 base at J; junction bases unmatched: 9. This CDR3 is 16 amino acids long. Here the CDR3 reads CASSLGQGLGNTEAFF. DNA of the CDR3: TGCGCCAGCAGCCTAGGACAGGGATTAGGGAACACTGAAGCTTTCTTT.

The chain employs TRBV9 and TRBJ1-3; 7 positions match TRBD1. V was clipped by 4 bases and J by 2 bases; unmatched bases: 9. In germline, CDR1 is SGDLS, CDR2 YYNGEE. The CDR3 spans 16 residues. As DNA, the CDR3 is TGTGCCAGCAGCTCCGTAGGCAGGGGGGCTGGAAACACCATATATTTT. Protein sequence: CASSSVGRGAGNTIYF.

The chain is built from TRBV18 and TRBJ2-1, with D possibly TRBD2 on 7 matching bases. The CDR3 extends over 18 amino acids. Germline V gene data show CDR1 as KGHSH and CDR2 as LQKENI. Trimming took off 2 bases at V and 6 bases at J, with 23 bases between the two ends. The DNA of the CDR3 is TGTGCCAGCTCACCATCCCGGACTCGCAAGGGGGGGATCAATGAGCAGTTCTTC. The encoded protein is CASSPSRTRKGGINEQFF.

This chain joins TRBV10-1 and TRBJ2-7; 9 bases are shared with TRBD1. Germline CDR1 reads WNHNN; CDR2 reads SYGVQD (reference sequence). Unmatched junction bases numbered 4, after V lost 5 bases and J lost 2 bases. The CDR3 sequence is 14 residues long. CDR3 amino acids: CASSPGTGTYEQYF. The CDR3 bases are TGCGCCAGCAGTCCCGGGACAGGGACCTACGAGCAGTACTTC.

The chain has TRBV28 and TRBJ2-1; 7 nucleotides align to TRBD1. The CDR3 consists of 15 residues. Germline CDR1 reads MDHEN; CDR2 reads SYDVKM. V shed 10 bases and J 4 bases; nucleotides not matched to a gene: 13. CDR3 nucleotides: TGTGCCACCCACCGACAGGGTCAAGGATACAATGAGCAGTTCTTC. Amino acid sequence: CATHRQGQGYNEQFF.

CDR3 residues: CASSPGLAGADEQFF. CDR3 bases: TGTGCCAGCTCGCCGGGACTAGCGGGAGCCGATGAGCAGTTCTTC. The genes are TRBV18 and TRBJ2-1, with TRBD2 matching over 14 bases. V lost 6 bases, J lost 8 bases, and 6 bases stayed unmatched. This CDR3 is 15 amino acids long. Germline-derived CDR1 and CDR2 are KGHSH and LQKENI.

The chain employs TRBV6-5 and TRBJ2-1, with D maybe TRBD2 (6 bases). Germline V gives CDR1 MNHEY, CDR2 SVGAGI. The CDR3 has 12 amino acids. Trimming took 10 bases from V and 5 from J, leaving 12 bases between them. The CDR3 here is CAIAGPNNEQFF. As DNA, the CDR3 is TGTGCCATCGCGGGGCCTAACAATGAGCAGTTCTTC.

The chain combines TRBV28 with TRBJ1-1; 9 nucleotides match TRBD1. Trimming at V came to 7 bases and at J to 5 bases, leaving 20 bases not matched to a gene. CDR1 MDHEN and CDR2 SYDVKM come from the germline V gene. The CDR3 sequence is 18 residues long. The CDR3 DNA follows: TGTGCCAGCATTAGCAGCCGTCGGACAGGGGTTTTGCGGACTGAAGCTTTCTTT. Amino acids: CASISSRRTGVLRTEAFF.

This chain joins TRBV28 and TRBJ2-1; D possibly corresponds to TRBD2 (6 bases). Germline V CDR1 and CDR2: MDHEN, SYDVKM. V was cut by 3 bases and J by 9 bases, with 9 bases left in between. The CDR3 contains 12 residues. CDR3 coding DNA: TGTGCCAGCAGTTTGGCGGAGGGTGAGCAGTTCTTC. Its protein is CASSLAEGEQFF. Variable domain in full (rest from reference TRBV28 and TRBJ2-1): DVKVTQSSRYLVKRTGEKVFLECVQDMDHENMFWYRQDPGLGLRLIYFSYDVKMKEKGDIPEGYSVSREKKERFSLILESASTNQTSMYLCASSLAEGEQFFGPGTRLTVL.

This clone was seen only a few times. The chain carries TRBV5-1 and TRBJ2-1; D is unclear. V lost 1 base, J lost 0 bases, and 11 bases lay in between. The CDR3 loop spans 16 amino acids. CDR1 is SGHRS and CDR2 is YFSETQ in the germline V gene. The CDR3 loop is CASSLLGGSSYNEQFF. CDR3 in DNA: TGCGCCAGCAGCTTGTTAGGCGGAAGCTCCTACAATGAGCAGTTCTTC. Complete variable domain (other parts from reference TRBV5-1 and TRBJ2-1): KAGVTQTPRYLIKTRGQQVTLSCSPISGHRSVSWYQQTPGQGLQFLFEYFSETQRNKGNFPGRFSGRQFSNSRSEMNVSTLELGDSALYLCASSLLGGSSYNEQFFGPGTRLTVL.

The chain combines TRBV9 with TRBJ2-3; D is possibly TRBD1 (7 bases). V dropped 3 bases and J dropped 5 bases, with 13 bases sitting between them. Germline lookup yields CDR1 SGDLS and CDR2 YYNGEE. The CDR3 totals 14 residues. As DNA, the CDR3 is TGTGCCAGCAGCGCAGGGGGGTGGGGAGATACGCAGTATTTT. Translating it yields CASSAGGWGDTQYF.

The chain couples TRBV29-1 to TRBJ2-5; the D gene is possibly TRBD1 (6 bases). Gene TRBJ2-7 matches the end of the DNA better, so the J call may be wrong. Germline-derived CDR1 and CDR2 are SQVTM and ANQGSEA. CDR3 length: 12 residues. CDR3 nucleotide sequence: TGCAGCGTTGGACAGGAGGCTCTCGAGCAGTACTTC. Residues: CSVGQEALEQYF.

The sample holds a few counts of this clone. This chain joins TRBV7-8 and TRBJ2-2; 7 bases are shared with TRBD2. The germline V gene encodes CDR1 SGHVS and CDR2 FQNEAQ. Germline trimming cut 7 bases from V and 3 bases from J; bases unmatched to any gene: 8. The CDR3 covers 15 residues. The DNA for the CDR3 is TGTGCCAGCACCTCGGGACTACCAGACACCGGGGAGCTGTTTTTT. Encoded protein: CASTSGLPDTGELFF.

The chain carries TRBV5-4 and TRBJ1-1; perhaps TRBD1 as D (6 bases). Trimming pared 4 bases from V and 1 base from J, leaving 11 bases between. Germline V lookup: CDR1 SGHNT, CDR2 YYREEE (reference sequence). CDR3 size: 14 residues. CDR3 region: CASSVGGGNTEAFF. For the CDR3, the DNA is TGTGCCAGCAGCGTAGGGGGGGGGAACACTGAAGCTTTCTTT.

The chain uses TRBV6-1 and TRBJ1-5; a possible D gene is TRBD1 (6 bases). Germline CDR1 reads MNHNS; CDR2 reads SASEGT. The CDR3 is 16 residues long. Trimming stripped 1 base from V and 1 base from J, with 11 bases between. The CDR3 loop reads CASSEGWGLSNQPQHF. The CDR3 bases are TGTGCCAGCAGTGAAGGCTGGGGGCTCAGCAATCAGCCCCAGCATTTT.

In regard to this clone: The junction does not match germline at one end; this may be a read error. V and J are TRBV7-9 and TRBJ1-2; perhaps TRBD1 as D (6 bases). Germline lookup yields CDR1 SEHNR and CDR2 FQNEAQ (reference sequence). CDR3 length: 16 residues. The CDR3 DNA reads TGTTCCAGCAGCCTTCCCTCAGGGGCCACGAACTATGGCTACACCTTC. Translating gives CSSSLPSGATNYGYTF.

A note on this clone: One junction end does not reproduce the germline sequence, and a read error may be involved. The V and J genes are TRBV5-1 and TRBJ2-2; D perhaps matches TRBD1 (5 bases). The CDR3 is 15 amino acids. The V gene's germline CDR1 is SGHRS and CDR2 YFSETQ. Here the CDR3 DNA reads TGCGCCGGCAGGGCCGGTACAGGGAACACCGGGGAGCTGTTTTTT. Protein: CAGRAGTGNTGELFF. Full variable domain (remainder filled in from reference TRBV5-1 and TRBJ2-2): KAGVTQTPRYLIKTRGQQVTLSCSPISGHRSVSWYQQTPGQGLQFLFEYFSETQRNKGNFPGRFSGRQFSNSRSEMNVSTLELGDSALYLCAGRAGTGNTGELFFGEGSRLTVL.